This paragraph covers one T cell receptor (beta chain) sequence. For the second PCR, which ran for about 6 to 11 cycles, a sample-barcoded 5' primer and a J-beta primer mix were used. Via MiXCR, TCRdb re-called the 5' RACE reads, giving one row per CDR3 protein. The repertoire has about 800,000 distinct CDR3 sequences, 20% to 30% of them found once; the top ten carry approximately 4%. The study recruited healthy Caucasian donors from Russia who were aged about 6 to 100. The sample originates from a study of blood T cells in healthy people across ages. The germline V gene has CDR1 SQVTM and CDR2 ANQGSEA. CDR3 length equals 12 residues. This same sample was also part of a study on T cells of mothers and their children. That report adds: Related mother-child pairs showed slightly, non-significantly higher overlap than unrelated pairs.

The receptor was isolated from a boy younger than 18 in good health. V is TRBV29-1 and J is TRBJ2-5, with 7 bases matching TRBD2. The J call may be incorrect, as the DNA end agrees better with TRBJ2-7. Input material: blood. CDR3 in DNA: TGCAGCGTTCGGGGGGATCTCTACGAGCAGTACTTC. Translation: CSVRGDLYEQYF.